The 9 T cell receptor beta chains below come from one sample, sequenced in a study of shared clonotypes between healthy human individuals. Sequencing used immunoSEQ multiplex PCR; TCRdb keeps in-frame clones, though not all of them. The sample carries hundreds of thousands of clones, around 67% recorded once. Sequenced material: memory CD4+ T cells sorted from blood. Subset defined: CD45RA-negative fraction. The origin of the receptors is a woman aged 25 to 39 in good health.

This chain links TRBV6-5 with TRBJ2-1, with 12 nucleotides matching TRBD2. The CDR3 loop spans 15 amino acids. Trimming removed 5 bases from V and 5 bases from J; junction bases left unmatched: 4. Germline CDR1 is MNHEY and CDR2 is SVGAGI. The CDR3 spells CASSVGLAGNNEQFF. The DNA of the CDR3 is TGTGCCAGCAGTGTAGGACTAGCGGGGAACAATGAGCAGTTCTTC.

The chain uses TRBV11-2 and TRBJ2-7; the match to TRBD1 covers 7 bases. The germline gives CDR1 SGHAT, CDR2 FQNNGV. This CDR3 region has 16 residues. V trimming: 1 base; J trimming: 3 bases; junction bases outside the gene matches: 9. CDR3 sequence reads: CASSLALQGIVYEQYF. The CDR3, as DNA: TGTGCCAGCAGCTTAGCCCTACAGGGGATCGTCTACGAGCAGTACTTC.

Notes on this clone: This CDR3 is also generated by other DNA sequences in the sample. V is TRBV5-1 and J is TRBJ2-5; D is perhaps TRBD1 (6 bases). The CDR3 has 13 amino acids. The ends were cut back, 4 bases at V and 1 base at J, with 8 bases in the middle. Germline lookup yields CDR1 SGHRS and CDR2 YFSETQ. The CDR3 here is CASSPDSQETQYF. The CDR3 nucleotides are TGCGCCAGCAGCCCGGACAGCCAAGAGACCCAGTACTTC.

The chain is built from TRBV1 and TRBJ2-7; TRBD1 reflects the table's D call only, with no check against the DNA. TRBV1 is a pseudogene. The CDR3 is 16 residues long. Here the CDR3 reads CTSSLDPGTGGSDQYF. The CDR3, as DNA: TGCACCAGCAGCCTAGACCCCGGAACAGGGGGATCCGACCAGTACTTC.

This clone was detected once. V usage is TRBV6-1 and J usage is TRBJ2-5; no clear D. CDR3 length: 15 residues. Germline CDR1 MNHNS, CDR2 SASEGT. Trimming removed 2 bases at V and 5 bases at J, with 15 bases between. Written as DNA, the CDR3 is TGTGCCAGCAGTGAATCTCAACCGGAGTGGGAGACCCAGTACTTC. Its protein is CASSESQPEWETQYF.

The genes are TRBV7-2 and TRBJ2-1; D possibly corresponds to TRBD2 (5 bases). The CDR3 extends over 16 amino acids. Trimming stripped 0 bases from V and 10 bases from J, with 19 bases between. Germline assignment: CDR1 SGHTA and CDR2 FQGNSA. Here the CDR3 reads CASSLAIGLSVREQFF. The CDR3 DNA follows: TGTGCCAGCAGCTTAGCGATCGGACTGTCGGTACGCGAGCAGTTCTTC. Full variable domain (outside the CDR3, taken from reference TRBV7-2 and TRBJ2-1): GAGVSQSPSNKVTEKGKDVELRCDPISGHTALYWYRQSLGQGLEFLIYFQGNSAPDKSGLPSDRFSAERTGGSVSTLTIQRTQQEDSAVYLCASSLAIGLSVREQFFGPGTRLTVL.

The rearrangement joins TRBV7-6 to TRBJ2-5; 8 bases are a match to TRBD2. CDR1 SGHVS and CDR2 FNYEAQ come from the germline V gene. This CDR3 is 15 amino acids long. The trim removed 1 base at V and 5 bases at J, leaving 6 bases unmatched. CDR3 in DNA: TGTGCCAGCAGCTTAGTTCCGGGAGGGCGTGAGACCCAGTACTTC. This codes for CASSLVPGGRETQYF. Drawing the rest from reference TRBV7-6 and TRBJ2-5, the complete variable domain is GAGVSQSPRYKVTKRGQDVALRCDPISGHVSLYWYRQALGQGPEFLTYFNYEAQQDKSGLPNDRFSAERPEGSISTLTIQRTEQRDSAMYRCASSLVPGGRETQYFGPGTRLLVL.

This clone was observed once. The chain is built from TRBV10-3 and TRBJ1-1; a weak D match, TRBD1 (6 bases). Trimming took off 7 bases at V and 1 base at J, with 10 bases between the two ends. The germline V gene has CDR1 ENHRY and CDR2 SYGVKD. The CDR3 loop spans 13 amino acids. CDR3 in amino acids: CAITGDPNTEAFF. The CDR3 nucleotides read TGTGCCATCACAGGGGACCCGAACACTGAAGCTTTCTTT.

V and J are TRBV11-2 and TRBJ1-1, with 8 bases lining up with TRBD1. Trimming removed 3 bases from V and 4 bases from J; junction bases left unmatched: 4. The CDR3 has 14 residues. The germline gives CDR1 SGHAT, CDR2 FQNNGV. This CDR3 is CASSLAGGVTEAFF. The DNA of the CDR3 is TGTGCCAGCAGCTTGGCAGGGGGCGTCACTGAAGCTTTCTTT.